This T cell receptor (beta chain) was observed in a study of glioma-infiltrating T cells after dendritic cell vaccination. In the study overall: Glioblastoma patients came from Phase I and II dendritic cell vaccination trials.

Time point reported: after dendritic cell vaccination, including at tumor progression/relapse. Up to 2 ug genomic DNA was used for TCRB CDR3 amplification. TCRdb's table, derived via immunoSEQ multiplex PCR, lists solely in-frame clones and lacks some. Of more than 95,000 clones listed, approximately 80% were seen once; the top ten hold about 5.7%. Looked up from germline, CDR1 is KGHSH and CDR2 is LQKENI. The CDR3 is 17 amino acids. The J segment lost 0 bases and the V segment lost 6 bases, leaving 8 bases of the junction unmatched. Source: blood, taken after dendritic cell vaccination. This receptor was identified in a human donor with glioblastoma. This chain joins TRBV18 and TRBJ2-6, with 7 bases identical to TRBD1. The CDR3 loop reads CASSRTGTFSGANVLTF. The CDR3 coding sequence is TGTGCCAGCTCGCGGACAGGAACATTCTCTGGGGCCAACGTCCTGACTTTC.